These 12 T cell receptor beta chains were all obtained from the same sample, sequenced in a study of persistence of HIV-infected CD4 T cells. Their specific antigens are unknown. Lysates of CMV-infected fibroblasts at approximately 10 ug/mL stimulated these cells. Memory cells lacking CD40L and CD69 with high CD45RO were sorted. Sequencing used immunoSEQ version 4 in survey mode. Assay used: immunoSEQ multiplex PCR; TCRdb lists only in-frame clones, some missing. The sample has approximately 31,000 clones; 82% are singletons. The specimen comprised CD4+ T cells sorted from PBMCs after approximately 19-hour stimulation, sampled from a patient who received antiretroviral therapy. These receptors originate from an adult man with HIV who was CMV-seropositive.

The sample holds one count of this clone. The chain uses TRBV7-2 and TRBJ2-4; a weak D match, TRBD1 (6 bases). This CDR3 is built from 14 residues. Trimming removed 6 bases at V and 0 bases at J, with 9 bases between. Germline V lookup: CDR1 SGHTA, CDR2 FQGNSA. CDR3 DNA sequence: TGTGCCAGCAGGGCGGACAGAGCCAAAAACATTCAGTACTTC. Protein product: CASRADRAKNIQYF.

In regard to this clone: Other DNA sequences from this sample encode an identical CDR3 as well. The chain carries TRBV6-2 or TRBV6-3 and TRBJ1-1; D unclear. Germline CDR1 and CDR2: MNHEY and SVGEGT. V dropped 6 bases and J dropped 5 bases, with 10 bases sitting between them. The CDR3 extends over 12 amino acids. CDR3 nucleotide sequence: TGTGCCAGCAGCGAATTAAGGACTGAAGCTTTCTTT. Protein: CASSELRTEAFF.

The chain carries TRBV7-6 and TRBJ1-3, with TRBD1 matching over 8 bases. This CDR3 comprises 16 residues. V dropped 1 base and J dropped 4; count of bases not matched to a gene: 6. CDR1 and CDR2 from the germline V gene are SGHVS and FNYEAQ. Here the CDR3 DNA reads TGTGCCAGCAGCTTAGGGGGGACAGGTCCGGGAAACACCATATATTTT. Its protein product is CASSLGGTGPGNTIYF.

The chain carries TRBV5-4 and TRBJ2-1, with a weak D call TRBD2 (7 bases). The ends were cut back, 3 bases at V and 6 bases at J, with 10 bases in the middle. This CDR3 region has 13 residues. Germline values: CDR1 SGHNT, CDR2 YYREEE (reference sequence). The CDR3 sequence: CASSWAGANEQFF. The CDR3 region has the DNA TGTGCCAGCAGCTGGGCGGGGGCCAATGAGCAGTTCTTC.

J is TRBJ2-5 and V is TRBV5-1; D call uncertain. This CDR3 has 16 amino acids. Germline CDR1 reads SGHRS; CDR2 reads YFSETQ. Trimming cost V 2 bases and J 1 base, with 15 bases left between them. The CDR3 coding sequence is TGCGCCAGCAGCTTATATGTCAGCGTGGTCCAAGAGACCCAGTACTTC. Translation: CASSLYVSVVQETQYF.

This clone has a single count. The chain joins TRBV27 to TRBJ2-3, with no clear D. The CDR3 loop spans 14 amino acids. Germline CDR1 and CDR2: MNHEY and SMNVEV (reference sequence). The germline V and J ends were trimmed by 2 bases and 3 bases, with 9 bases remaining between them. This chain's CDR3 is CASSLGRMTDTQYF. In DNA form, the CDR3 reads TGTGCCAGCAGTTTAGGGCGGATGACAGATACGCAGTATTTT.

The chain employs TRBV5-1 and TRBJ1-6, with D possibly matching TRBD1 (5 bases). CDR1 and CDR2 (germline): SGHRS, YFSETQ. V shed 4 bases and J shed 8 bases, with 13 bases lying between them. CDR3 length equals 14 residues. This chain's CDR3 is CASSQGQGYSPLHF. The CDR3 nucleotides read TGCGCCAGCAGCCAGGGTCAGGGTTATTCACCCCTCCACTTT.

The CDR3 spells CASSLGTGGRAIQYF. The CDR3 nucleotides read TGTGCCAGCAGCTTAGGGACAGGGGGGCGGGCGATCCAGTACTTC. The chain uses TRBV7-8 and TRBJ2-5; 10 bases fit TRBD1. V was pared by 1 base and J by 10 bases, with 9 bases of the junction left unmatched. Germline assignment: CDR1 SGHVS and CDR2 FQNEAQ. The CDR3 length is 15 residues. Variable domain in full (rest from reference TRBV7-8 and TRBJ2-5): GAGVSQSPRYKVAKRGQDVALRCDPISGHVSLFWYQQALGQGPEFLTYFQNEAQLDKSGLPSDRFFAERPEGSVSTLKIQRTQQEDSAVYLCASSLGTGGRAIQYFGPGTRLLVL.

The CDR3 DNA reads as TGCGCCAGCAGCTTGGCGGGCCAGGGGGACACCGGGGAGCTGTTTTTT. Encoded protein: CASSLAGQGDTGELFF. This rearrangement joins TRBV5-1 to TRBJ2-2, with TRBD1 matching 7 bases. The CDR3 covers 16 residues. Germline values: CDR1 SGHRS, CDR2 YFSETQ. The V and J ends lost 0 bases and 3 bases, in that order; junction bases with no gene match: 5.

This rearrangement joins TRBV28 to TRBJ1-4; no clear D. The CDR3 is made up of 12 amino acids. Trimming stripped 6 bases from V and 13 bases from J, with 15 bases between. From germline, CDR1 is MDHEN and CDR2 SYDVKM. CDR3 sequence: CASSDWGARLFF. CDR3 sequence (DNA): TGTGCCAGCAGCGACTGGGGAGCCAGACTGTTTTTT.

The CDR3 spells CASSLQEYTEAFF. CDR3 DNA: TGTGCCAGCAGCTTACAGGAGTATACTGAAGCTTTCTTT. The chain couples TRBV7-6 to TRBJ1-1; D remains unclear. In germline, CDR1 is SGHVS, CDR2 FNYEAQ. V was pared by 2 bases and J by 5 bases, with 9 bases between. CDR3 size: 13 residues.

This sequence joins TRBV3-1 (or the pseudogene TRBV3-2) and TRBJ1-6; no definite D call. Per germline, CDR1 LGHDT and CDR2 YNNKEL (reference sequence). The CDR3 covers 14 residues. V lost 3 bases and J 5 bases, leaving 8 bases between the germline ends. The CDR3 DNA reads TGTGCCAGCAGCCATGCAGGCCATAATTCACCCCTCCACTTT. Translating it yields CASSHAGHNSPLHF.